The present TCR beta chain was sequenced within a study of blood T cell repertoires in COVID-19. Study at large: Both acute and convalescent COVID-19 samples were obtained from the United States, Italy and Spain. PBMCs, B-cell-depleted T cells, or T cells were the source of the cDNA or gDNA that made up the material.

Data came from immunoSEQ multiplex PCR; TCRdb stores just in-frame clones and leaves some out. The top ten hold roughly two fifths of the sample, which has about 68,000 clones, 83% seen once. Germline assignment: CDR1 LNHNV and CDR2 YYDKDF (reference sequence). V lost 2 bases and J 0 bases, leaving 20 bases between the germline ends. CDR3 length equals 18 residues. This rearrangement joins TRBV15 to TRBJ2-7, with a possible D match to TRBD2 (6 bases). The TCR comes from a man aged 80 or over with acute or convalescent COVID-19. Sequenced sample: peripheral blood. The CDR3 DNA sequence: TGTGCCACCAGCAGATCGGGACTCGCGTCAGGGCCCTCCTACGAGCAGTACTTC. Its translation: CATSRSGLASGPSYEQYF.